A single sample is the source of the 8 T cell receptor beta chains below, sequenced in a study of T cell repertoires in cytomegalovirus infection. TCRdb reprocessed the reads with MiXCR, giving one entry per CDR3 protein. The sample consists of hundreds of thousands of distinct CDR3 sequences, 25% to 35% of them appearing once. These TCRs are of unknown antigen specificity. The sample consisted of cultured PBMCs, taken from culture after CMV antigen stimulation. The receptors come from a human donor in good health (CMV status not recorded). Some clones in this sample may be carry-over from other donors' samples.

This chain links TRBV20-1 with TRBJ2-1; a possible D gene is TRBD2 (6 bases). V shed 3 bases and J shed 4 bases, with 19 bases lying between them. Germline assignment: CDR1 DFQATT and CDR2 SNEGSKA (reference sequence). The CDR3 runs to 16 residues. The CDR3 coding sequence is TGCAGTGCTAGGTCCCCGGGAGCGGGCATTTACAATGAGCAGTTCTTC. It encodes CSARSPGAGIYNEQFF.

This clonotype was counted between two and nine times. DNA for the CDR3: TGTGCCAGCAGCCCCGGCGGGAGCACCTACAATGAGCAGTTCTTC. Translated, it gives CASSPGGSTYNEQFF. The chain is built from TRBV6-1 and TRBJ2-1; 7 nucleotides line up with TRBD2. The CDR3 has 15 residues. Germline CDR1 is MNHNS and CDR2 is SASEGT. V was pared by 6 bases and J by 2 bases, with 7 bases of the junction left unmatched.

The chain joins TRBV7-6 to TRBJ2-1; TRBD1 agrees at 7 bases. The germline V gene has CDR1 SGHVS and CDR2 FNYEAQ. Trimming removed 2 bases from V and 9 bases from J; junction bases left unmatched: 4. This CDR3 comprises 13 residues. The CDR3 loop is CASSLQQGTEQFF. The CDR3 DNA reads TGTGCCAGCAGCTTACAACAGGGGACTGAGCAGTTCTTC.

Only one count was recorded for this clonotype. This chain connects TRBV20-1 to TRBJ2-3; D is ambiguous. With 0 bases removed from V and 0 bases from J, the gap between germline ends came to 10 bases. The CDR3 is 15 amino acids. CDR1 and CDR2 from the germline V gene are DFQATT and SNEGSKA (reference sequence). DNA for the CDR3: TGCAGTGCTAGAGATCGAAGGGTGAGCACAGATACGCAGTATTTT. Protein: CSARDRRVSTDTQYF.

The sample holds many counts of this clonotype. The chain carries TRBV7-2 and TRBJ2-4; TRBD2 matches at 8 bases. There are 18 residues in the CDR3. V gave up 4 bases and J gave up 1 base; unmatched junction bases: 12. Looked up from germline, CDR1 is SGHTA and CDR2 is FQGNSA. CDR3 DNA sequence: TGTGCCAGCAGCTCCCGGGGGGGGAAGCAGTTTGCCAAAAACATTCAGTACTTC. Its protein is CASSSRGGKQFAKNIQYF.

The CDR3 DNA reads TGTGCCAGCAGCCCGCGCCATGCCCAAAGGGATGAAGCTTTCTTT. Residues: CASSPRHAQRDEAFF. This chain connects TRBV4-2 to TRBJ1-1; no clear D gene. Germline V lookup: CDR1 LGHNA, CDR2 YNFKEQ. The CDR3 consists of 15 residues. The V end lost 4 bases, the J end lost 7 bases, and 19 bases lay between the germline ends.

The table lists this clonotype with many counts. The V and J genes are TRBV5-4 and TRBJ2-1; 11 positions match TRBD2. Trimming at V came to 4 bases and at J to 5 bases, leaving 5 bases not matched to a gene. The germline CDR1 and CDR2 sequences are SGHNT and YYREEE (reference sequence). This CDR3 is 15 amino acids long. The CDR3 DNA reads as TGTGCCAGCAGCCGGGGACTAGCGGTAAACAATGAGCAGTTCTTC. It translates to CASSRGLAVNNEQFF.

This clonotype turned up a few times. CDR3 bases: TGTGCCAGCAGCTTAGGCCTCGTCTCCTACAATGAGCAGTTCTTC. Encoded protein: CASSLGLVSYNEQFF. This chain joins TRBV7-2 and TRBJ2-1, with unresolved D. The CDR3 totals 15 residues. Germline V gene data show CDR1 as SGHTA and CDR2 as FQGNSA. The V end lost 1 base, the J end lost 0 bases, and 7 bases lay between the germline ends.